This T cell receptor (beta chain) derives from a study of monozygotic twins with inflammatory bowel disease. Note on this clonotype: Its antigen is still unknown.

The study's findings and limits: Relative clonotype sharing with others was diminished in IBD patients versus healthy twins, particularly with disease activity.

Germline loops: CDR1 SGDLS, CDR2 YYNGEE. This CDR3 has 18 residues. Reprocessing the 5' RACE reads, TCRdb reports a single entry for every CDR3 protein and omits DNA. The table lists some 89,000 distinct CDR3 sequences. This receptor was identified in a human donor with ulcerative colitis or Crohn's disease, or a healthy co-twin of an affected twin (not recorded which). V and J are TRBV9 and TRBJ2-1; the TRBD1 assignment by TCRdb is unverifiable without DNA. The specimen was blood. The CDR3 is CASSVRGGAGSSYNEQFF.